This is a list of T cell receptor beta chains from one sample in a study of T cell repertoires in cytomegalovirus infection. MiXCR, run by TCRdb on the reads, gives a single entry per CDR3 protein. This sample has 210,000 or so distinct CDR3 sequences, with 5% to 8.5% found just once. The specimen was PBMCs. The receptors stem from a human donor in good health (CMV status not recorded). Some clones in this sample may be carry-over from other donors' samples. Each CDR3 is given with its conserved first and last residue. A D gene is named only where the DNA matches it firmly. Clone sizes are given selectively: once, few, many, or a class where the clone is expanded.

>TRBJ2-5|few|TRBV29-1|NA
TGCAGCGTTGGAGGCCCGGAGACCCAGTACTTC
CSVGGPETQYF
>TRBJ2-1|many|TRBV19|TRBD2
TGTGCCAGTAGTATCCCGAAGGCTAGCGGGTTGTTCACCTACAATGAGCAGTTCTTC
CASSIPKASGLFTYNEQFF
>TRBJ1-3|many|TRBV7-9|NA
TGTGCCACGCGGGCCGGAAACACCATATATTTT
CATRAGNTIYF
>TRBJ2-5|many|TRBV27|TRBD2
TGTGCCAGCAGTCCTCAGCGGGGGGGCCTGGGAGAAAAGACCCAGTACTTC
CASSPQRGGLGEKTQYF
>TRBJ2-2|many|TRBV5-1|NA
TGCGCCAGCAGCTTGGACAACCCGAACACCGGGGAGCTGTTTTTT
CASSLDNPNTGELFF
>TRBJ1-5|NA|TRBV10-2|NA
TGCGCCAGCAGTGAGTGGTGGGATCAGCCCCAGCATTTT
CASSEWWDQPQHF
>TRBJ2-3|few|TRBV18|NA
TGTGCCAGCTCACCACAGACAGGCTACACAGATACGCAGTATTTT
CASSPQTGYTDTQYF
>TRBJ2-1|many|TRBV6-2/TRBV6-3|NA
TGTGCCAGCAGTTACTCGCGGGGGCGCGTGCGAAATGAGCAGTTCTTC
CASSYSRGRVRNEQFF
>TRBJ2-6|many|TRBV7-3|TRBD1
TGTGCCAGCAGCTTAACTAAGGGAGACAGGGGGCCTGGGGCCAACGTCCTGACTTTC
CASSLTKGDRGPGANVLTF
>TRBJ1-2|many|TRBV6-1|TRBD1
TGTGCCAGCAGTGACTGGGACAGGGGGAAAACTTCATCGGATGGCTACACCTTC
CASSDWDRGKTSSDGYTF